This passage covers 25 T cell receptor beta chains from one sample sequenced in a study of CD8 T cells in Susac syndrome. Random-hexamer reverse transcription was applied to roughly 0.5 to 1 ug RNA. In TCRdb, the immunoSEQ multiplex PCR reads were re-called with MiXCR into one record per CDR3 protein. This table has 160,000 or so distinct CDR3 sequences, around 94% appearing once. The specimen was CD4+ T cells from PBMCs. The source of these receptors is a human donor with Susac syndrome.

This sequence joins TRBV4-3 and TRBJ1-1; 9 bases agree with TRBD1. This CDR3 spans 13 amino acids. The germline CDR1 and CDR2 sequences are LGHNA and YSLEER. V lost 2 bases to trimming and J lost 9 bases; unmatched junction nucleotides: 4. DNA for the CDR3: TGCGCCAGCAGCCAATCAGGACAGGGGAAAGCTTTCTTT. Amino acid sequence: CASSQSGQGKAFF.

The CDR3 is CSAREVSAYSNQPQHF. CDR3 DNA sequence: TGCAGTGCTAGAGAAGTATCAGCGTATAGCAATCAGCCCCAGCATTTT. The V call is TRBV20-1, the J call TRBJ1-5; D is ambiguous. Trimming cost V 0 bases and J 0 bases, with 12 bases left between them. This CDR3 comprises 16 residues. CDR1 is DFQATT, CDR2 SNEGSKA, per germline (reference sequence).

The rearrangement joins TRBV6-6 to TRBJ2-5; D is unclear. The length of the CDR3 is 13 residues. The V and J ends lost 5 bases and 5 bases respectively, with 12 bases between them. The germline gives CDR1 MNHNY, CDR2 SVGAGI (reference sequence). The CDR3, as DNA: TGTGCCAGCAGTAAAGTGGGCTTGGAGACCCAGTACTTC. Translation: CASSKVGLETQYF.

The V and J genes are TRBV5-1 and TRBJ1-2; 9 bases line up with TRBD1. The V segment lost 7 bases and the J segment 3 bases; nucleotides outside the gene matches: 7. Germline CDR1 reads SGHRS; CDR2 reads YFSETQ. This CDR3 region has 14 residues. The CDR3 sequence: CASSRTGDDYGYTF. The CDR3 nucleotides are TGCGCCAGCTCACGGACAGGGGACGACTATGGCTACACCTTC. Supplemented by reference TRBV5-1 and TRBJ1-2, the full variable domain reads KAGVTQTPRYLIKTRGQQVTLSCSPISGHRSVSWYQQTPGQGLQFLFEYFSETQRNKGNFPGRFSGRQFSNSRSEMNVSTLELGDSALYLCASSRTGDDYGYTFGSGTRLTVV.

The chain links TRBV5-4 to TRBJ2-5, with TRBD1 as a possible D gene (6 bases). Trimming removed 4 bases at V and 5 bases at J, with 15 bases between. Germline loops: CDR1 SGHNT, CDR2 YYREEE (reference sequence). The length of the CDR3 is 14 residues. The CDR3 DNA follows: TGTGCCAGCAGCGACCCCCTAAGGGGGGAGACCCAGTACTTC. Translating it yields CASSDPLRGETQYF.

This clonotype has only one observation. The chain carries TRBV4-1 and TRBJ1-1; D gene unclear. Germline V gene data show CDR1 as MGHRA and CDR2 as YSYEKL. CDR3 length equals 18 residues. V lost 1 base to trimming and J lost 3 bases, with 21 bases between them. The CDR3 sequence is CASSQARTRGAIHTEAFF. The CDR3 DNA reads TGCGCCAGCAGCCAAGCGAGGACCCGAGGCGCAATTCACACTGAAGCTTTCTTT.

The J gene is TRBJ2-1, the V gene TRBV2; 7 bases line up with TRBD1. Germline CDR1 SNHLY, CDR2 FYNNEI. The CDR3 has 14 residues. Germline trimming cut 8 bases from V and 3 bases from J; bases unmatched to any gene: 7. DNA of the CDR3: TGTGCCAGCTGCCCGACAGGGTTCTACAATGAGCAGTTCTTC. Translating gives CASCPTGFYNEQFF.

The chain is built from TRBV6-1 and TRBJ1-1; D call uncertain. V lost 6 bases, J lost 6 bases, and 23 bases lay in between. The germline V gene has CDR1 MNHNS and CDR2 SASEGT. There are 16 residues in the CDR3. CDR3: CASSRTKVGSVSEAFF. The DNA for the CDR3 is TGTGCCAGCAGCCGAACGAAGGTGGGCTCAGTTTCTGAAGCTTTCTTT.

This sequence joins TRBV30 and TRBJ2-3; no clear D gene. The CDR3 runs to 14 residues. V lost 3 bases and J 4 bases, leaving 14 bases between the germline ends. Germline CDR1 and CDR2: GTSNPN and SVGIG (reference sequence). The chain's CDR3 is CAWRIDGVADTQYF. The CDR3 DNA is TGTGCCTGGAGAATAGATGGGGTGGCAGATACGCAGTATTTT.

This rearrangement joins TRBV19 to TRBJ1-2; no firm D call. Per the germline V gene, CDR1 is LNHDA and CDR2 is SQIVND (reference sequence). Trimming removed 2 bases from V and 0 bases from J, with 16 bases in between. This CDR3 has 17 residues. CDR3 in amino acids: CASSIRITVTTNYGYTF. The CDR3 DNA reads TGTGCCAGTAGTATACGGATTACAGTTACAACTAACTATGGCTACACCTTC.

The chain couples TRBV5-4 to TRBJ2-1, with 9 bases identical to TRBD1. With 4 bases clipped from V and 7 bases from J, the junction kept 6 bases outside the gene matches. CDR3 length: 14 residues. The germline CDR1 and CDR2 sequences are SGHNT and YYREEE (reference sequence). The chain's CDR3 is CASSTRDRVNEQFF. The CDR3 region has the DNA TGTGCCAGCAGCACCCGGGACAGGGTTAATGAGCAGTTCTTC.

The V call is TRBV20-1, the J call TRBJ2-3; D might be TRBD1 (6 bases). V shed 7 bases and J shed 5 bases, with 19 bases lying between them. CDR1 and CDR2 (germline): DFQATT, SNEGSKA (reference sequence). The CDR3 is 14 amino acids. The CDR3 reads CSVPTGHRRDTQYF. The CDR3 DNA is TGCAGTGTCCCTACAGGGCACCGCAGAGATACGCAGTATTTT.

The chain employs TRBV6-5 and TRBJ2-1; TRBD2 matches 13 bases. Unmatched junction bases numbered 12, after V lost 4 bases and J lost 6 bases. This CDR3 has 18 amino acids. CDR1 is MNHEY, CDR2 SVGAGI, per germline. For the CDR3, the DNA is TGTGCCAGCAGTTCACCACTAGCGGGGGGGCCGTTAGGCAATGAGCAGTTCTTC. Protein sequence: CASSSPLAGGPLGNEQFF.

The chain is built from TRBV18 and TRBJ2-7; TRBD1 agrees at 7 bases. CDR3 length: 14 residues. The trim removed 4 bases at V and 3 bases at J, leaving 6 bases unmatched. Germline V gene data show CDR1 as KGHSH and CDR2 as LQKENI. The CDR3 here is CASSRQGFSYEQYF. As DNA, the CDR3 is TGTGCCAGCTCACGACAGGGATTTAGCTACGAGCAGTACTTC.

The V gene is TRBV9, the J gene TRBJ1-3; 11 nucleotides line up with TRBD1. The CDR3 length is 16 residues. Germline V lookup: CDR1 SGDLS, CDR2 YYNGEE. The trim removed 4 bases at V and 8 bases at J, leaving 11 bases unmatched. CDR3 DNA: TGTGCCAGCAGCCCAGACTCCGGGACAGGGGGTTACACCATATATTTT. Amino acid sequence: CASSPDSGTGGYTIYF.

The chain is built from TRBV6-2 or TRBV6-3 and TRBJ2-2; D may be TRBD2 (5 bases). Trimming took 4 bases from V and 2 from J, leaving 14 bases between them. The CDR3 covers 16 residues. Germline lookup yields CDR1 MNHEY and CDR2 SVGEGT. CDR3 nucleotide sequence: TGTGCCAGCAGTTTGTACGGGGTCAAAAACACCGGGGAGCTGTTTTTT. As protein: CASSLYGVKNTGELFF.

This clonotype was observed once. This chain uses TRBV20-1 with TRBJ2-1; 10 bases agree with TRBD2. Germline-derived CDR1 and CDR2 are DFQATT and SNEGSKA (reference sequence). CDR3 length: 15 residues. The junction had 10 bases not matched to a gene; V was cut back by 4 bases and J by 7 bases. The CDR3 protein is CSAILAGASPNEQFF. CDR3 in DNA: TGCAGTGCTATCCTAGCGGGGGCCTCCCCTAATGAGCAGTTCTTC.

This chain joins TRBV12-3 or TRBV12-4 and TRBJ1-5; unclear D gene. This CDR3 has 14 residues. Trimming left V 7 bases short and J 3 bases short, with 13 bases between. The chain's CDR3 is CASTPAGINQPQHF. DNA of the CDR3: TGTGCCAGCACCCCTGCGGGGATCAATCAGCCCCAGCATTTT.

This chain connects TRBV6-6 to TRBJ1-5, with D unclear. This CDR3 has 14 residues. The germline CDR1 and CDR2 sequences are MNHNY and SVGAGI (reference sequence). Trimming took off 5 bases at V and 1 base at J, with 9 bases between the two ends. CDR3 in amino acids: CASSGWGSNQPQHF. The CDR3 nucleotides read TGTGCCAGCAGTGGGTGGGGAAGCAATCAGCCCCAGCATTTT.

This clonotype was found once. The chain carries TRBV4-1 and TRBJ2-5, with D possibly called TRBD1 or TRBD2 (5 bases each). This CDR3 is 14 amino acids long. Trimming left V 1 base short and J 2 bases short, with 8 bases between. Per the germline V gene, CDR1 is MGHRA and CDR2 is YSYEKL. The CDR3 sequence is CASSQVGPQETQYF. As DNA, the CDR3 is TGCGCCAGCAGCCAAGTGGGACCGCAAGAGACCCAGTACTTC.

This clonotype was observed once. The rearrangement links TRBV30 to TRBJ2-3, with 9 nucleotides matching TRBD1. The CDR3 sequence is 15 residues long. The germline V gene has CDR1 GTSNPN and CDR2 SVGIG (reference sequence). The V segment lost 2 bases and the J segment 5 bases; nucleotides outside the gene matches: 8. For the CDR3, the DNA is TGTGCCTGGAGTTCCCCGGGGACAGGGATAGATACGCAGTATTTT. This sequence encodes CAWSSPGTGIDTQYF. Filled out from reference TRBV30 and TRBJ2-3, the complete variable domain reads SQTIHQWPATLVQPVGSPLSLECTVEGTSNPNLYWYRQAAGRGLQLLFYSVGIGQISSEVPQNLSASRPQDRQFILSSKKLLLSDSGFYLCAWSSPGTGIDTQYFGPGTRLTVL.

The CDR3: CASTGTGNEKLFF. CDR3 DNA sequence: TGTGCCAGTACCGGGACAGGAAATGAAAAACTGTTTTTT. The chain recombines TRBV12-3 or TRBV12-4 with TRBJ1-4; 8 positions match TRBD1. CDR3 size: 13 residues. Trimming removed 9 bases from V and 5 bases from J; junction bases left unmatched: 5.

The rearrangement joins TRBV2 to TRBJ2-2; D unresolved. The CDR3 is 12 amino acids. Germline V gene data show CDR1 as SNHLY and CDR2 as FYNNEI. V gave up 1 base and J gave up 7 bases, with 4 bases separating them. The DNA of the CDR3 is TGTGCCAGCAGTGAAGGGGGCGGGGAGCTGTTTTTT. This encodes CASSEGGGELFF.

The chain uses TRBV9 and TRBJ2-5; no reliable D call. Deletions cut 0 bases from V and 2 bases from J, with 11 bases between. The CDR3 extends over 15 amino acids. Germline V lookup: CDR1 SGDLS, CDR2 YYNGEE. CDR3 bases: TGTGCCAGCAGCGTAGACCAGACGAGACAAGAGACCCAGTACTTC. Protein product: CASSVDQTRQETQYF.

The chain couples TRBV2 to TRBJ1-2, with D perhaps TRBD1 (5 bases). The V end was cut by 7 bases, the J end by 4 bases, with 16 bases between. The CDR3 sequence is 14 residues long. Germline V gene lookup returns CDR1 SNHLY and CDR2 FYNNEI. The CDR3 DNA reads as TGTGCCAGCAAACGCTTCGGGGGGAGCTATGGCTACACCTTC. It translates to CASKRFGGSYGYTF.